The 9 T cell receptor beta chains given below trace back to one sample, sequenced in a study of sequential checkpoint blockade in melanoma. The protocol was immunoSEQ multiplex PCR, while the TCRdb copy is restricted to in-frame clones and leaves out a portion. The profile covers about 15,000 clones, with around 70% appearing a single time and roughly an eighth taken by the ten largest. The sample's treatment: randomized to nivolumab then ipilimumab (arm A) or the reverse (arm B). The material sequenced was CD8+ T cells sorted from blood (inferred from file names), taken from a patient given nivolumab and ipilimumab in sequence. These receptors all stem from a human donor with melanoma.

The CDR3 DNA follows: TGTGCCAGCAGCTTAAGCCTGGGAGGTGATAGGGACACTGAAGCTTTCTTT. It is translated as CASSLSLGGDRDTEAFF. The rearrangement uses TRBV13 and TRBJ1-1, with D hard to call. Germline lookup yields CDR1 PRHDT and CDR2 FYEKMQ (reference sequence). The CDR3 runs 17 residues. V was pared by 2 bases and J by 3 bases, with 19 bases between.

This chain connects TRBV2 to TRBJ2-5; 9 bases fit TRBD2. J was trimmed by 9 bases and V by 4 bases; bases with no gene match: 12. Per the germline V gene, CDR1 is SNHLY and CDR2 is FYNNEI. This CDR3 region has 15 residues. CDR3: CASSVAGGPFEAQYF. The CDR3 DNA follows: TGTGCCAGCAGTGTCGCGGGGGGGCCTTTTGAGGCCCAGTACTTC.

The chain links TRBV2 to TRBJ2-5; TRBD1 matches 9 bases. The J call could be wrong; TRBJ2-7 is a better fit for the DNA end. From germline, CDR1 is SNHLY and CDR2 FYNNEI. The CDR3 covers 14 residues. The CDR3 protein is CASALDRGAYEQYF. CDR3 DNA sequence: TGTGCCAGCGCCCTAGACAGGGGGGCTTACGAGCAGTACTTC.

The rearrangement joins TRBV7-6 to TRBJ2-3; TRBD1 matches at 8 bases. This CDR3 has 15 amino acids. Germline CDR1 reads SGHVS; CDR2 reads FNYEAQ. V shed 2 bases and J 2 bases; nucleotides not matched to a gene: 3. This CDR3 reads CASSLRQGATDTQYF. The DNA of the CDR3 is TGTGCCAGCAGCTTAAGGCAGGGGGCCACAGATACGCAGTATTTT.

V and J are TRBV5-8 and TRBJ1-2; maybe TRBD1 (6 bases). Germline loops: CDR1 SGHTS, CDR2 YDEGEE. This CDR3 spans 13 amino acids. The V and J ends lost 2 bases and 7 bases respectively, with 12 bases between them. The CDR3 is CASSLRQGSGYTF. CDR3 nucleotides: TGTGCCAGCAGCTTAAGGCAGGGGAGTGGCTACACCTTC.

The V gene is TRBV12-5, the J gene TRBJ2-7; TRBD1 might be the D (6 bases). V lost 6 bases and J 1 base, leaving 13 bases between the germline ends. CDR3 length equals 14 residues. Per germline, CDR1 LGHNT and CDR2 FRNRAP. The CDR3 sequence is CASGNSQGSYEQYF. CDR3 DNA sequence: TGTGCTAGTGGCAACTCGCAGGGGTCCTACGAGCAGTACTTC.

The chain combines TRBV7-9 with TRBJ2-7, with D maybe TRBD2 (6 bases). The germline gives CDR1 SEHNR, CDR2 FQNEAQ (reference sequence). The CDR3 spans 16 residues. The V end lost 5 bases, the J end lost 0 bases, and 17 bases lay between the germline ends. In DNA, the CDR3 is TGTGCCAGCAGCATATCGGGACTCCAGAGCTCCTACGAGCAGTACTTC. Amino acid sequence: CASSISGLQSSYEQYF.

The genes are TRBV21-1 and TRBJ2-7; the table's D call, TRBD1, has no DNA check behind it. TRBV21-1 is given as a pseudogene. The CDR3 length is 14 residues. As DNA, the CDR3 is TGTGCCAGGAGGGTGGACAGGGACTCCTACGAGCAGTACTTC. Protein sequence: CARRVDRDSYEQYF.

The chain employs TRBV19 and TRBJ2-5; 9 bases agree with TRBD1. Germline loops: CDR1 LNHDA, CDR2 SQIVND (reference sequence). Trimming took 3 bases from V and 3 from J; bases not matched to a gene: 2. The CDR3 extends over 14 amino acids. The CDR3 sequence: CASSIRDREETQYF. CDR3 nucleotides: TGTGCCAGTAGTATCCGGGACAGGGAAGAGACCCAGTACTTC.